The 12 T cell receptor beta chains listed next were all sequenced from one sample in a study of blood T cell repertoires in COVID-19. Produced via immunoSEQ multiplex PCR; TCRdb's table is partial and in-frame only. The sample includes 200,000 to 250,000 clones, approximately 86% seen only once; the top ten take approximately 10%. Sequenced input: PBMCs or T cells enriched from blood (not recorded which). These receptors were obtained from a man aged 18 to 35 with acute COVID-19.

V gene TRBV5-6 combines with J gene TRBJ2-1; D is perhaps TRBD2 (6 bases). This CDR3 is 18 amino acids long. The germline gives CDR1 SGHDT, CDR2 YYEEEE. V gave up 1 base and J gave up 4 bases, with 21 bases separating them. In nucleotides, the CDR3 is TGTGCCAGCAGCTTGTTCGCACCCTGGAGGGCACTATACAATGAGCAGTTCTTC. This sequence encodes CASSLFAPWRALYNEQFF.

This clone appeared a single time. The genes are TRBV2 and TRBJ2-7; a weak D match, TRBD2 (6 bases). Per the germline V gene, CDR1 is SNHLY and CDR2 is FYNNEI. The CDR3 extends over 15 amino acids. V was cut by 7 bases and J by 3 bases, with 19 bases left in between. The CDR3 protein is CASNPVRDGSYEQYF. The CDR3 DNA is TGTGCCAGCAACCCGGTCCGGGACGGGAGCTACGAGCAGTACTTC.

The chain is built from TRBV5-4 and TRBJ2-5, with 12 bases fitting TRBD2. The CDR3 totals 16 residues. V gave up 3 bases and J gave up 0 bases; unmatched junction bases: 3. Looked up from germline, CDR1 is SGHNT and CDR2 is YYREEE (reference sequence). CDR3 region: CASSSRLAGDQETQYF. Here the CDR3 DNA reads TGTGCCAGCAGCTCGAGACTAGCGGGGGACCAAGAGACCCAGTACTTC. The whole variable domain, filled in from reference TRBV5-4 and TRBJ2-5, reads ETGVTQSPTHLIKTRGQQVTLRCSSQSGHNTVSWYQQALGQGPQFIFQYYREEENGRGNFPPRFSGLQFPNYSSELNVNALELDDSALYLCASSSRLAGDQETQYFGPGTRLLVL.

This clone was detected once. The chain combines TRBV7-6 with TRBJ2-1, with a weak D call TRBD2 (6 bases). Trimming shortened V by 4 bases and J by 10 bases, and 14 bases separated the two germline ends. The CDR3 spans 13 residues. CDR1 is SGHVS and CDR2 is FNYEAQ in the germline V gene. The CDR3 DNA reads TGTGCCAGCAGCTCTTCCGGGACTGGAGAGCAGTTCTTC. It translates to CASSSSGTGEQFF.

The chain carries TRBV29-1 and TRBJ2-7; D is perhaps TRBD1 (6 bases). Trimming stripped 1 base from V and 5 bases from J, with 9 bases between. Germline CDR1 and CDR2: SQVTM and ANQGSEA. The CDR3 spans 12 residues. The CDR3 nucleotides read TGCAGCGTTGAAGCGGACAGACACGAGCAGTACTTC. Protein sequence: CSVEADRHEQYF.

The CDR3: CASSQGAGNNQPQHF. DNA of the CDR3: TGTGCCAGCAGCCAAGGGGCAGGGAACAATCAGCCCCAGCATTTT. The rearrangement joins TRBV3-1 (or the pseudogene TRBV3-2) to TRBJ1-5, with D tentatively TRBD1 (5 bases). V was pared by 1 base and J by 3 bases, with 10 bases between. Per the germline V gene, CDR1 is LGHDT and CDR2 is YNNKEL (reference sequence). The CDR3 loop spans 15 amino acids.

This sequence joins TRBV7-6 and TRBJ2-1; 7 bases fit TRBD2. CDR3 length: 14 amino acids. Germline V gene lookup returns CDR1 SGHVS and CDR2 FNYEAQ. V lost 4 bases to trimming and J lost 5 bases; unmatched junction nucleotides: 5. The CDR3 spells CASSSLGGNNEQFF. CDR3 coding DNA: TGTGCCAGCAGCTCCCTCGGGGGGAACAATGAGCAGTTCTTC.

The DNA for the CDR3 is TGTGCCAGCAGTTCTCAGGGAAAGAGGTACGAGCAGTACTTC. Protein: CASSSQGKRYEQYF. The chain employs TRBV27 and TRBJ2-7, with D perhaps TRBD1 (5 bases). This CDR3 comprises 14 residues. The V end lost 4 bases, the J end lost 4 bases, and 14 bases lay between the germline ends. The V gene's germline CDR1 is MNHEY and CDR2 SMNVEV (reference sequence).

V usage is TRBV19 and J usage is TRBJ2-7, with 12 bases aligning to TRBD2. The CDR3 consists of 19 residues. J lost 1 base, V lost 3 bases, and 13 bases had no gene match. CDR1 is LNHDA, CDR2 SQIVND, per germline (reference sequence). The CDR3 reads CASSMRGLKTSGSSYEQYF. The DNA for the CDR3 is TGTGCCAGTAGTATGAGGGGTTTGAAGACTAGCGGGAGTTCCTACGAGCAGTACTTC.

The chain carries TRBV20-1 and TRBJ1-1; D gene unclear. This CDR3 comprises 14 residues. Germline V CDR1 and CDR2: DFQATT, SNEGSKA (reference sequence). Between the trimmed V and J ends, which lost 3 bases and 0 bases, there was a span of 11 bases. CDR3 DNA sequence: TGCAGTGCTAGTTCCGACTTCATGAACACTGAAGCTTTCTTT. Translating it yields CSASSDFMNTEAFF.

The chain recombines TRBV2 with TRBJ1-3; 12 positions match TRBD1. The V and J ends lost 7 bases and 0 bases, in that order; junction bases with no gene match: 19. The V gene's germline CDR1 is SNHLY and CDR2 FYNNEI. The CDR3 sequence is 21 residues long. The CDR3 loop reads CASKARIRDRGLNLSGNTIYF. Here the CDR3 DNA reads TGTGCCAGCAAAGCTCGGATACGGGACAGGGGGCTTAATCTCTCTGGAAACACCATATATTTT.

The chain couples TRBV28 to TRBJ2-3, with TRBD2 matching 7 bases. The CDR3 loop spans 14 amino acids. The germline gives CDR1 MDHEN, CDR2 SYDVKM. Trimming took 5 bases from V and 9 from J; bases not matched to a gene: 11. The DNA for the CDR3 is TGTGCCAGCAGTAACCGGGAGCGGGATCCCACGCAGTATTTT. The encoded protein is CASSNRERDPTQYF.